These 13 T cell receptor beta chains share one sample of origin, sequenced in a study of blood T cell repertoires in COVID-19. Clones were sequenced by immunoSEQ multiplex PCR, and TCRdb holds only the in-frame ones, with some missing. Of about 180,000 clones listed, approximately 92% were seen once; the top ten hold 2% to 2.5%. Sequenced sample: PBMCs or T cells enriched from blood (not recorded which). The receptors were sampled from a woman between 35 and 50 years old with acute COVID-19.

The chain recombines TRBV30 with TRBJ1-2; 8 bases are a match to TRBD1. CDR3 length equals 15 residues. The V gene end was trimmed by 1 base and the J gene end by 4 bases; junction bases not matched to a gene: 8. Germline V gene data show CDR1 as GTSNPN and CDR2 as SVGIG (reference sequence). The DNA for the CDR3 is TGTGCCTGGAGTGCAGGGGGCGCCGAAGTCTATGGCTACACCTTC. Amino acid sequence: CAWSAGGAEVYGYTF.

The V call is TRBV6-5, the J call TRBJ2-7, with D perhaps matching TRBD1 (5 bases). Trimming cost V 2 bases and J 4 bases, with 12 bases left between them. Germline V lookup: CDR1 MNHEY, CDR2 SVGAGI. This CDR3 is built from 14 residues. CDR3 nucleotide sequence: TGTGCCAGCAGTTACCTCGGGCAGGGTTACGAGCAGTACTTC. Translated: CASSYLGQGYEQYF.

The chain combines TRBV27 with TRBJ2-2, with TRBD2 as a possible D gene (7 bases). The CDR3 is 17 amino acids. V lost 6 bases, J lost 5 bases, and 22 bases lay in between. Germline lookup yields CDR1 MNHEY and CDR2 SMNVEV (reference sequence). The CDR3 is CASRTRGRGGGTGELFF. CDR3 bases: TGTGCCAGCAGGACCCGTGGGAGGGGGGGCGGTACCGGGGAGCTGTTTTTT.

This chain uses TRBV5-1 with TRBJ1-2; 10 nucleotides agree with TRBD1. Unmatched junction bases numbered 10, after V lost 2 bases and J lost 6 bases. This CDR3 has 16 amino acids. Germline CDR1 is SGHRS and CDR2 is YFSETQ. The CDR3 coding sequence is TGCGCCAGCAGCTTAGGCGTCGGGGGACAGGGGCATGGCTACACCTTC. Translating gives CASSLGVGGQGHGYTF.

The chain couples TRBV3-1 (or the pseudogene TRBV3-2) to TRBJ2-2; 9 bases match TRBD2. This CDR3 region has 16 residues. J was trimmed by 2 bases and V by 5 bases; bases with no gene match: 6. The germline gives CDR1 LGHDT, CDR2 YNNKEL (reference sequence). DNA for the CDR3: TGTGCCAGCAGCTTTAGCGGGAGTCGAAACACCGGGGAGCTGTTTTTT. It specifies CASSFSGSRNTGELFF.

V is TRBV5-1 and J is TRBJ1-4; D is unresolved. V was shortened by 0 bases and J by 3 bases, with 9 bases between the two germline ends. CDR1 and CDR2 from the germline V gene are SGHRS and YFSETQ. This CDR3 has 15 amino acids. CDR3 bases: TGCGCCAGCAGCTTGGTGGCGGGAGCTAATGAAAAACTGTTTTTT. As protein: CASSLVAGANEKLFF.

V usage is TRBV28 and J usage is TRBJ1-3; TRBD1 matches at 10 bases. V lost 6 bases to trimming and J lost 4 bases; unmatched junction nucleotides: 6. Germline V gene data show CDR1 as MDHEN and CDR2 as SYDVKM. This CDR3 has 15 residues. The CDR3 DNA reads as TGTGCCAGCAGCGCTGGGACAGGGGCGGGAAACACCATATATTTT. It specifies CASSAGTGAGNTIYF.

The chain is built from TRBV5-4 and TRBJ2-6, with a possible D match to TRBD2 (5 bases). Deletions cut 0 bases from V and 3 bases from J, with 7 bases between. The CDR3 is made up of 15 amino acids. Per germline, CDR1 SGHNT and CDR2 YYREEE (reference sequence). The CDR3 DNA reads as TGTGCCAGCAGCTTGGGAGGAGGTGGGGCCAACGTCCTGACTTTC. Protein sequence: CASSLGGGGANVLTF.

This clone is a singleton in its sample. The rearrangement links TRBV27 to TRBJ1-5; D may be TRBD1 (5 bases). Germline assignment: CDR1 MNHEY and CDR2 SMNVEV (reference sequence). V was shortened by 2 bases and J by 4 bases, with 12 bases between the two germline ends. CDR3 length: 15 residues. CDR3 DNA sequence: TGTGCCAGCAGTTTAACGCAGGGTCTTAATCAGCCCCAGCATTTT. Its protein is CASSLTQGLNQPQHF.

This chain connects TRBV9 to TRBJ2-2, with D possibly being TRBD2 (5 bases). The V end lost 0 bases, the J end lost 2 bases, and 11 bases lay between the germline ends. Germline V gene lookup returns CDR1 SGDLS and CDR2 YYNGEE. The length of the CDR3 is 16 residues. The CDR3 loop is CASSVGLALNTGELFF. CDR3 bases: TGTGCCAGCAGCGTAGGTCTAGCTCTCAACACCGGGGAGCTGTTTTTT.

The chain uses TRBV12-3 or TRBV12-4 and TRBJ1-2; 8 bases align to TRBD1. V lost 8 bases to trimming and J lost 6 bases; unmatched junction nucleotides: 5. CDR3 size: 12 residues. The CDR3 region has the DNA TGTGCCAGCGGAACAGGGGGGAATGGCTACACCTTC. Protein sequence: CASGTGGNGYTF.

CDR3 DNA sequence: TGTGCCAGCAGTGAGTACAGGGGGAGCTATGGCTACACCTTC. As protein: CASSEYRGSYGYTF. The V and J genes are TRBV2 and TRBJ1-2; 8 positions match TRBD1. CDR3 length: 14 residues. V shed 3 bases, J shed 4 bases, and the junction held 4 bases outside the gene matches. Germline V gives CDR1 SNHLY, CDR2 FYNNEI.

CDR3: CASSSSNARNTF. In DNA form, the CDR3 reads TGTGCCAGCAGCTCTTCGAACGCCAGGAATACCTTC. The chain carries TRBV3-1 (or the pseudogene TRBV3-2) and TRBJ1-2; D not resolved. From germline, CDR1 is LGHDT and CDR2 YNNKEL (reference sequence). V gave up 5 bases and J gave up 14 bases, with 18 bases separating them. The CDR3 contains 12 residues.